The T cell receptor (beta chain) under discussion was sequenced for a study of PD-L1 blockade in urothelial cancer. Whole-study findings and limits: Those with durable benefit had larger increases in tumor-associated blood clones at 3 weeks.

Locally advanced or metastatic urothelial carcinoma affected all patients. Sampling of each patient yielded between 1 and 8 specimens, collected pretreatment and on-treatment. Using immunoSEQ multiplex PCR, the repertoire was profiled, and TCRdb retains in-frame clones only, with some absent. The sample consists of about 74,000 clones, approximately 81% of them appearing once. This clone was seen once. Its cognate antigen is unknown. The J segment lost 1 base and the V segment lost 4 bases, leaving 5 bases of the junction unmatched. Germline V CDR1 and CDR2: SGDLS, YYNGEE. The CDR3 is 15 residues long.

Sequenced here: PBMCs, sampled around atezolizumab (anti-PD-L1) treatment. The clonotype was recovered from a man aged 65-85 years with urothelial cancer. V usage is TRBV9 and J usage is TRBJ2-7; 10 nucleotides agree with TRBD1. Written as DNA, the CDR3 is TGTGCCAGCAGCAGACAGGGGGCGGCTTCCTACGAGCAGTACTTC. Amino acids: CASSRQGAASYEQYF.